These T cell receptor beta chains were read from a single sample in a study of CD8+CD57+ T cells in acquired aplastic anemia. Via MiXCR, TCRdb re-called the reads, giving one row per CDR3 protein. The sample lists 150,000 to 200,000 distinct CDR3 sequences, around 65% seen once, with about half in the top ten. Sequencing input: sorted CD4+, CD8+, or CD8+CD57+ T cells (not recorded which) from PBMCs. The receptors were gathered from a human donor with severe aplastic anemia or a healthy control (not recorded which). Each CDR3 is given with its conserved first and last residue. Each record gives: D gene, V gene, J gene, clone size, CDR3 protein, CDR3 DNA. A D gene is named only where the DNA matches it firmly. Clone size is not always given. Where it is, it says once, few, many or a class for expanded clones.

>NA|TRBV10-3|TRBJ2-1|NA
CAILLMTINEQFF
TGTGCTATCCTCTTAATGACCATCAATGAGCAGTTCTTC
>TRBD1|TRBV7-2|TRBJ1-3|NA
CASSSGTGYGNTIYF
TGTGCCAGCAGCTCCGGGACAGGGTACGGAAACACCATATATTTT
>NA|TRBV20-1|TRBJ2-7|NA
CSATDYYEQYF
TGCAGTGCAACAGACTACTACGAGCAGTACTTC
>NA|TRBV20-1|TRBJ1-5|NA
CSAREANQPQHF
TGCAGTGCTAGAGAAGCGAATCAGCCCCAGCATTTT
>TRBD1|TRBV7-3|TRBJ2-1|NA
CASSLPGQAHYEQFF
TGTGCCAGCTCACTTCCGGGACAGGCCCACTACGAGCAGTTCTTC
>NA|TRBV20-1|TRBJ1-4|NA
CSASRQVEKLFF
TGCAGTGCTAGTCGCCAGGTTGAAAAACTGTTTTTT
>NA|TRBV7-9|TRBJ1-4|NA
CASSQGSNEKLFF
TGTGCCAGCAGCCAGGGATCTAATGAAAAACTGTTTTTT
>NA|TRBV20-1|TRBJ2-7|NA
CSAPEGFQEQYF
TGCAGTGCTCCCGAGGGTTTCCAAGAGCAGTACTTC
>NA|TRBV9|TRBJ1-2|few
CASSEGEEGGFSGYTF
TGTGCCAGCAGCGAGGGGGAGGAGGGGGGGTTTTCTGGCTACACCTTC
>NA|TRBV6-2/TRBV6-3|TRBJ1-5|NA
CASSYPTGPQHF
TGTGCCAGCAGTTACCCAACTGGGCCCCAGCATTTT
>NA|TRBV12-3/TRBV12-4|TRBJ1-2|NA
CASRWERGYTF
TGTGCCAGCAGGTGGGAGAGAGGCTACACCTTC
>NA|TRBV10-3|TRBJ2-7|few
CAISQTDSYEQYF
TGTGCCATCAGTCAGACGGACTCCTACGAGCAGTACTTC
>TRBD1|TRBV15|TRBJ1-1|few
CATSRATGAATEAFF
TGTGCCACCAGCAGGGCGACAGGGGCGGCGACTGAAGCTTTCTTT
>NA|TRBV7-6|TRBJ1-1|many
CASSLGENTEAFF
TGTGCCAGCAGCTTGGGGGAGAACACTGAAGCTTTCTTT
>NA|TRBV29-1|TRBJ2-7|NA
CRGLAGYEQYF
TGCAGAGGGTTAGCAGGCTACGAGCAGTACTTC
>TRBD2|TRBV15|TRBJ2-1|NA
CATSRAREGEQFF
TGTGCCACCAGCAGAGCCCGGGAGGGAGAGCAGTTCTTC
>NA|TRBV5-1|TRBJ1-4|NA
CASSLLTRGDEKLFF
TGTGCCAGCAGCTTACTCACCAGGGGTGATGAAAAACTGTTTTTT
>TRBD1|TRBV25-1|TRBJ1-3|NA
CASSGLRQGLSGNTIYF
TGTGCCAGCAGTGGATTGAGACAGGGGCTTTCTGGAAACACCATATATTTT
>NA|TRBV5-1|TRBJ1-1|NA
CASSWDLGAEAFF
TGCGCCAGCAGTTGGGACCTCGGGGCTGAAGCTTTCTTT
>NA|TRBV5-1|TRBJ2-3|NA
CASSLFLPSTDTQYF
TGCGCCAGCAGCTTGTTCCTCCCGAGCACAGATACGCAGTATTTT